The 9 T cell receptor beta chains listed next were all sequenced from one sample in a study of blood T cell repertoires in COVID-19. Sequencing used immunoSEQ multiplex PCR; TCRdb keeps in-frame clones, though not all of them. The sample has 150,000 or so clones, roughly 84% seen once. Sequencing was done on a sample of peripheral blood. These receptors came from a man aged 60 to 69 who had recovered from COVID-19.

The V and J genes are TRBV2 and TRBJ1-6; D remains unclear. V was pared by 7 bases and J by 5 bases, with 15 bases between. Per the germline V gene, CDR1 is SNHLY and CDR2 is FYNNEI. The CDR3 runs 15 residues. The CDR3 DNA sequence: TGTGCCAGCACCCGGAGGAGGGTTGATAATTCACCCCTCCACTTT. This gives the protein CASTRRRVDNSPLHF.

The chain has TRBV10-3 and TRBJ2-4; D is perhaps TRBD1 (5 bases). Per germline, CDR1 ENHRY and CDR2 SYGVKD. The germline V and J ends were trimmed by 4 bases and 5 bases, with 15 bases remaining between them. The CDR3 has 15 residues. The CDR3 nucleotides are TGTGCCATCAGTGGTCTTAGGGGATCGGAAAACATTCAGTACTTC. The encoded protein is CAISGLRGSENIQYF.

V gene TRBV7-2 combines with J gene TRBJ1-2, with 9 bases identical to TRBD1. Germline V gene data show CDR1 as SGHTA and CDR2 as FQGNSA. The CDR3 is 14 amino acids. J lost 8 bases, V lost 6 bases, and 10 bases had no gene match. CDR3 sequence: CASRRQQGAGGYTF. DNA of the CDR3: TGTGCCAGCAGACGCCAACAGGGGGCGGGGGGCTACACCTTC.

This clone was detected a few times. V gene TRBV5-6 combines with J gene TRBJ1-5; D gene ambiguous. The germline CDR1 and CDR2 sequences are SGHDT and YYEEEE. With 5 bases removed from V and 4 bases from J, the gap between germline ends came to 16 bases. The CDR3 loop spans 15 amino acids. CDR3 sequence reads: CASSFRSWANQPQHF. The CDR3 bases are TGTGCCAGCAGTTTCCGTTCCTGGGCGAATCAGCCCCAGCATTTT.

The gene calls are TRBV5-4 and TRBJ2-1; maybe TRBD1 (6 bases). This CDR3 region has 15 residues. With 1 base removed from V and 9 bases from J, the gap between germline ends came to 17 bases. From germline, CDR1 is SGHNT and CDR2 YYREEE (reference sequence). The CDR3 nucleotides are TGTGCCAGCAGCTTGTCAGGGGCCCGTTCCGGTGAGCAGTTCTTC. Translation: CASSLSGARSGEQFF.

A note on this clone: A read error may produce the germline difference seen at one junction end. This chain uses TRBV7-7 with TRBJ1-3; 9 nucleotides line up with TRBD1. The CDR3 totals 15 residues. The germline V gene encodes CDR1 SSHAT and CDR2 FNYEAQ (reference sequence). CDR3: CASSVGTGKGNTIYF. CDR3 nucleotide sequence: TGTGCTAGCAGCGTCGGGACAGGGAAAGGAAACACCATATATTTT.

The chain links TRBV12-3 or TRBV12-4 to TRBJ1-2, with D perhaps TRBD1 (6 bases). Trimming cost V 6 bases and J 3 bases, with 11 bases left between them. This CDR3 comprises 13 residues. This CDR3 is CASSSGAHYGYTF. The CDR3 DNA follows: TGTGCCAGCAGCTCAGGGGCCCACTATGGCTACACCTTC.

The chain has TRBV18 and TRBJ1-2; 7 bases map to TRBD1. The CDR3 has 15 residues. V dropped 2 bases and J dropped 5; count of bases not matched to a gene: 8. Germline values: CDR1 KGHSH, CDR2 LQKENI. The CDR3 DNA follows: TGTGCCAGCTCACCATCTCTTGAGGGGGCGTATGGCTACACCTTC. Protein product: CASSPSLEGAYGYTF. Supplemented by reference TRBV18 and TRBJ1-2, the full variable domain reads NAGVMQNPRHLVRRRGQEARLRCSPMKGHSHVYWYRQLPEEGLKFMVYLQKENIIDESGMPKERFSAEFPKEGPSILRIQQVVRGDSAAYFCASSPSLEGAYGYTFGSGTRLTVV.

Written as DNA, the CDR3 is TGCGCCAGCAGTCCCCGGGAGAGACAGGGAAACAATTCACCCCTCCACTTT. Protein product: CASSPRERQGNNSPLHF. The genes are TRBV4-1 and TRBJ1-6, with 7 nucleotides matching TRBD1. Germline loops: CDR1 MGHRA, CDR2 YSYEKL. The CDR3 loop spans 17 amino acids. V trimming: 6 bases; J trimming: 7 bases; junction bases outside the gene matches: 15.